This T cell receptor (beta chain) comes out of a study of T cells after somatic rescue of genetic block. This clone showed up just once. Germline CDR1 is SGHDN and CDR2 is FVKESK. V dropped 0 bases and J dropped 0; count of bases not matched to a gene: 17. The CDR3 sequence is 22 residues long. TCRdb's copy holds only in-frame clones and misses some; the assay was immunoSEQ multiplex PCR. The table includes under 150,000 clones, around nine tenths detected once. This clonotype was obtained from a young woman. The chain employs TRBV14 and TRBJ1-6; 7 bases align to TRBD1. The sample consisted of peripheral blood mononuclear cells (PBMCs). In DNA form, the CDR3 reads TGTGCCAGCAGCCAAGATCCGATTAAGATAGGGGGCAAGGGCTCCTATAATTCACCCCTCCACTTT. Protein product: CASSQDPIKIGGKGSYNSPLHF.